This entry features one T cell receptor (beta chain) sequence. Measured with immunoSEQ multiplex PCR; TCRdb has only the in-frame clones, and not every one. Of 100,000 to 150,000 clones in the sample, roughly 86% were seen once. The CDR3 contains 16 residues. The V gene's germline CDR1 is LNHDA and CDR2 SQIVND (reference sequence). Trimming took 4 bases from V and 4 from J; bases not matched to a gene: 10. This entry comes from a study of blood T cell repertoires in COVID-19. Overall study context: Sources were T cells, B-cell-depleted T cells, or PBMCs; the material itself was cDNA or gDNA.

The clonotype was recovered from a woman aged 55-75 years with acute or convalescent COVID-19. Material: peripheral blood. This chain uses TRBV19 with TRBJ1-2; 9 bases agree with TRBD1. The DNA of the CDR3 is TGTGCCAGTAGTACATCCACCGGGACAGGGTTCTATGGCTACACCTTC. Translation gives CASSTSTGTGFYGYTF.